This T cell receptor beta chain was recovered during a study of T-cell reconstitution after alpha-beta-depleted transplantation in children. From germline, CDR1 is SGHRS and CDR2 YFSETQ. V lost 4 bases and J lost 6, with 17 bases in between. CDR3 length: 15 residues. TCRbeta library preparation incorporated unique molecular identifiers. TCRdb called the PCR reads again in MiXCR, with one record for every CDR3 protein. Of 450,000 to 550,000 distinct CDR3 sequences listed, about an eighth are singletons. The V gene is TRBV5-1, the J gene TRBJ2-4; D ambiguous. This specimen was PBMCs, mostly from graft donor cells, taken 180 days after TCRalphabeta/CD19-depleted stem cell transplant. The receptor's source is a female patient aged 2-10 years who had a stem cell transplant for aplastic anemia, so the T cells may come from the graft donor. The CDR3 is CASSLRTSGGNIQYF. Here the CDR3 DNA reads TGCGCCAGCAGCCTCCGGACCTCCGGCGGAAACATTCAGTACTTC.